The clone carrying this T cell receptor beta chain was found once. Its antigen remains unidentified. Using immunoSEQ multiplex PCR, the repertoire was profiled, and TCRdb retains in-frame clones only, with some absent. Altogether some 450,000 clones are present, 90% being singletons, with the ten largest covering around 4.5%. The data were taken from a study of Ad26.COV2.S vaccination and SARS-CoV-2 variants. Study-wide background: COV1001, an Ad26.COV2.S trial, supplied this vaccine-arm donor. By the intramuscular route, Ad26.COV2.S was given once, or twice 56 days apart.

Study-level points and caveats: Participants in the vaccine arm had higher spike-specific TCR breadth; placebo recipients had lower. Overall T cell responses may have been underestimated by the analyses of TCR breadth and depth.

Treatment defined: around 19 received Ad26.COV2.S at low or high dose, single or two shots; roughly 5 received placebo; per-sample allocation not given. Collection of samples fell on day 63 after the first vaccine or placebo injection. The CDR3 extends over 15 amino acids. Germline V gene sequence: CDR1 KGHSH, CDR2 LQKENI. V lost 4 bases, J lost 8 bases, and 10 bases stayed unmatched. The source material was peripheral blood, sampled in a trial of Ad26.COV2.S vaccine versus placebo. This TCR was sampled from a person aged 18-65 years who received the Ad26.COV2.S COVID-19 vaccine or a placebo. V and J are TRBV18 and TRBJ2-1, with 8 bases lining up with TRBD1. CDR3 sequence (DNA): TGTGCCAGCTCACTAGGACAGGGCAGTGGCGATGAGCAGTTCTTC. Protein product: CASSLGQGSGDEQFF.